The TCR beta chain described here comes from a study of blood T cell repertoires in COVID-19. Study overall: There were acute and convalescent COVID-19 samples, and they came from the United States, Italy and Spain. PBMCs, B-cell-depleted T cells, or T cells provided the cDNA or gDNA that made up the material.

V was shortened by 5 bases and J by 9 bases, with 17 bases between the two germline ends. The length of the CDR3 is 14 residues. Looked up from germline, CDR1 is SNHLY and CDR2 is FYNNEI. As handled by the study authors: Amplification with reference gene primers provided the estimates of nucleated cell counts. Produced via immunoSEQ multiplex PCR; TCRdb's table is partial and in-frame only. From that table come the V and J calls and clone size; the DNA was used to work out D and trimming. The sample lists 150,000 to 250,000 clones; 70% to 80% were seen once. Seattle enrolled patients during active infection and tracked them longitudinally.

What was sequenced was peripheral blood. J is TRBJ1-5 and V is TRBV2; D possibly corresponds to TRBD1 (6 bases). The sequence derives from a woman aged 35 to 49 with COVID-19, enrolled during active disease. The CDR3 protein is CASSPGYRDSPQHF. The CDR3 coding sequence is TGTGCCAGCAGTCCTGGATACAGGGATTCGCCCCAGCATTTT.